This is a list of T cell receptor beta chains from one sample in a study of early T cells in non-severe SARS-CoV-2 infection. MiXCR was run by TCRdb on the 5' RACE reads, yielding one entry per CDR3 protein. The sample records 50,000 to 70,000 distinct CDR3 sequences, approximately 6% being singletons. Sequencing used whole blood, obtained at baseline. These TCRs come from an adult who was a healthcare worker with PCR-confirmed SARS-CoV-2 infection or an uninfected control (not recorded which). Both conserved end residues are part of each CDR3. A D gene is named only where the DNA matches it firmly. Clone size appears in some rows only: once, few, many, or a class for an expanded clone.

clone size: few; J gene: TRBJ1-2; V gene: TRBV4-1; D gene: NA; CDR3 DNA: TGCGCCAGCAGCCAAGTAGCACAGGGTAATGGCTACACCTTC; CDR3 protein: CASSQVAQGNGYTF
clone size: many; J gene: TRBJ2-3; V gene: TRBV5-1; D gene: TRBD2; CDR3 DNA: TGCGCCAGCAGCTTGCAACCGGGACTAGCGGTCACAGATACGCAGTATTTT; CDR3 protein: CASSLQPGLAVTDTQYF
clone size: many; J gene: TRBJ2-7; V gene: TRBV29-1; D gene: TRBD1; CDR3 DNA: TGCAGCGGCTCGGGACAGGGGGAGCAGTACTTC; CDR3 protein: CSGSGQGEQYF
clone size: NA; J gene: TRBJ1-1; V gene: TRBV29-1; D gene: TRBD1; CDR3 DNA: TGCAGCGTGAACCGACAGGGCGGAGGCACTGAAGCTTTCTTT; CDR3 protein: CSVNRQGGGTEAFF
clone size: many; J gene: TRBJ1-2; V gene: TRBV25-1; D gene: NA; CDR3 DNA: TGTGCCAGCAGGGGGGCAGGGGAAAACTATGGCTACACCTTC; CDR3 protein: CASRGAGENYGYTF
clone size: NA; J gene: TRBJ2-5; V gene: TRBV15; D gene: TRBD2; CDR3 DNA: TGTGCCACCAGCAGAGATGGACTAGCGGGAGGGGGAGAGACCCAGTACTTC; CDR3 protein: CATSRDGLAGGGETQYF
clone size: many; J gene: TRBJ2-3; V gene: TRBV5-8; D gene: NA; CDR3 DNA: TGTGCCAGCAGCTTGGACAGGGGAGGATTCACAGATACGCAGTATTTT; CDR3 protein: CASSLDRGGFTDTQYF
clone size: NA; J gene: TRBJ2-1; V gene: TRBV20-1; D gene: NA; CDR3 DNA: TGCAGTGCCTTCGGTGGCCTAGCGCCCAATGAGCAGTTCTTC; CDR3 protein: CSAFGGLAPNEQFF
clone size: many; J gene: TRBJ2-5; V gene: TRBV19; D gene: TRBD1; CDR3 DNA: TGTGCCAGTAGCCCAGGGGGAGAAGAGACCCAGTACTTC; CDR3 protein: CASSPGGEETQYF
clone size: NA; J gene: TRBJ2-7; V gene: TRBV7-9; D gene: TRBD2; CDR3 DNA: TGTGCCAGCAGCTTATCCTTGCGGGAGGAAAGTGACGAGCAGTACTTC; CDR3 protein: CASSLSLREESDEQYF
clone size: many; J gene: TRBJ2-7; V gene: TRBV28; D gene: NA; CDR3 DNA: TGTGCCAGCAGTCGGGGGTCCTACGAGCAGTACTTC; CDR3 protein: CASSRGSYEQYF
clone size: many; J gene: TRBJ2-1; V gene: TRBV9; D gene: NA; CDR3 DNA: TGTGCCAGCAGCGTAGCGCCCCGAAGGGATGAGCAGTTCTTC; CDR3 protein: CASSVAPRRDEQFF
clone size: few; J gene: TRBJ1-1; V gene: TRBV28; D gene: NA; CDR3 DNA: TGTGCCAGCAGCCCGAACATTAACACTGAAGCTTTCTTT; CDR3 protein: CASSPNINTEAFF
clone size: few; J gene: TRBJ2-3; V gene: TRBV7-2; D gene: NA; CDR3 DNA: TGTGCCAGCAGCTTAGCCAGTGGGACTCCTAGCACAGATACGCAGTATTTT; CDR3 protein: CASSLASGTPSTDTQYF